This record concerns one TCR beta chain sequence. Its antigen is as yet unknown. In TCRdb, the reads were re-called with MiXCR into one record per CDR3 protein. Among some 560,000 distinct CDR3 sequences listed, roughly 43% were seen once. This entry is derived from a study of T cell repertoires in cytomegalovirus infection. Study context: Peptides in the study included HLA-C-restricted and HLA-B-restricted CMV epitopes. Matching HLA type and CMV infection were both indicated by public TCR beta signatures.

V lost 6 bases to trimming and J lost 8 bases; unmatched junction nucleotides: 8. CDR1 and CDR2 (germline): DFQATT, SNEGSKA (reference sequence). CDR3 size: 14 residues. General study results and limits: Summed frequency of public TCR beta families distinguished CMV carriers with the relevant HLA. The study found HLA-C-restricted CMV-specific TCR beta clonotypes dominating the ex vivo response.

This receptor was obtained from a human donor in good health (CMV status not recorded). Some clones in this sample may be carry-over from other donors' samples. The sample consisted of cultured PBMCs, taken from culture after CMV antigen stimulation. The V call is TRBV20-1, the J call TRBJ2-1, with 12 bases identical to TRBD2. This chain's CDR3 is CSAQLAGGSDEQFF. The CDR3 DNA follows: TGCAGTGCACAACTAGCGGGAGGTTCGGATGAGCAGTTCTTC.